The present entry profiles one T cell receptor beta chain with its context. The specificity of this receptor is unknown. Per-base quality was not reported, and no clone a single base away is much larger than it. Instrument used: Illumina HiSeq 1500. TCRdb passed the public sequencing reads through fastp at Q25 and MiXCR, retaining productive beta sequences. Identical CDR3 proteins give one entry, which carries the most common genes and DNA. The sample profile shows over 150,000 distinct CDR3 sequences; approximately 18% of them were found once. Of the sample, less than 25% is held by the ten largest clones. This entry is derived from a study of T cell repertoires in cytomegalovirus infection (dated 2019 in TCRdb). Looking at the study overall: The HLA type of each donor mattered for the analysis, because public TCR beta signatures pointed to carriage of CMV infection along with the matching HLA type. Results and caveats for the whole study, not just this receptor: Cumulative frequency of public TCR beta family members discriminated carriers of CMV infection plus the relevant HLA type in this cohort and an independent approximately 360-donor cohort. The ex vivo response was dominated by HLA-C-restricted CMV-specific TCR beta clonotypes, which also provided the single most frequent clonotype in two of eight donors.

Sequencing used CD8+ T cells from PBMCs. The clonotype originates from a human donor in good health (CMV status not recorded). Some clones in this sample may be carry-over from other donors' samples.

CDR3 sequence: CASSPETSGSTDTQYF. Here is the DNA: TGTGCCAGCAGCCCAGAGACTAGCGGGAGCACAGATACGCAGTATTTT. The chain links TRBV7-7 with TRBJ2-3; TRBD2 aligns with 10 central bases. Compared with germline, V lacks 5 bases and J lacks 0 bases; bases without a gene match: 5. Via the germline V gene (reference sequence), CDR1 is SSHAT and CDR2 FNYEAQ. The CDR3, cysteine through phenylalanine, is 16 amino acids long. The CDR3 DNA has 48 bases and is translated from base 1.